This entry describes one T cell receptor beta chain. This entry belongs to a study of T-cell reconstitution after alpha-beta-depleted transplantation in children. During its preparation, the TCRbeta library received unique molecular identifiers. In TCRdb, the PCR reads were re-called with MiXCR into one record per CDR3 protein. Counted here are more than 450,000 distinct CDR3 sequences, around 20% occurring once; the ten biggest clones make up around 3.3%. The receptor comes from a human donor who donated a stem cell graft to a child with acute lymphoblastic leukemia. The specimen was PBMCs from the stem cell graft donor, collected from the stem cell graft.

This CDR3 is CASSYRASGRAWVAQYF. The CDR3 DNA reads TGTGCCAGCAGTTACAGGGCTAGCGGGAGGGCCTGGGTGGCCCAGTACTTC. This chain connects TRBV6-2 or TRBV6-3 to TRBJ2-5; the match to TRBD2 covers 12 bases. The CDR3 is 17 residues long. The germline CDR1 and CDR2 sequences are MNHEY and SVGEGT. J lost 9 bases, V lost 2 bases, and 13 bases had no gene match.